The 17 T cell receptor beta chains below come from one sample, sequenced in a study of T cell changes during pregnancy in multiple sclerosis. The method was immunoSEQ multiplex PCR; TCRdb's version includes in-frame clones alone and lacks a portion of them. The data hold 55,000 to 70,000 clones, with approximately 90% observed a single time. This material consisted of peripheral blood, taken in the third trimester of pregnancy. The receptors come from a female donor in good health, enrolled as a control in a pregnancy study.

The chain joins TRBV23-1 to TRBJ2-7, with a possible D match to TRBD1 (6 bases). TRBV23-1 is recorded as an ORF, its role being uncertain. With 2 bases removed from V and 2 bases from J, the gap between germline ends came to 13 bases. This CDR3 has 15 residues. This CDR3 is CASSQPSEGAYEQYF. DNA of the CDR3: TGCGCCAGCAGTCAACCTTCCGAGGGGGCCTACGAGCAGTACTTC.

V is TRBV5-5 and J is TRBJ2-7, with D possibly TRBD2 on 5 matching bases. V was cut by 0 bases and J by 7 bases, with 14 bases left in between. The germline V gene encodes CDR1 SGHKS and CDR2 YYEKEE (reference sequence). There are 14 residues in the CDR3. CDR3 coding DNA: TGTGCCAGCAGCTTGGGGCTTCGCGGGTATGAGCAGTACTTC. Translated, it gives CASSLGLRGYEQYF.

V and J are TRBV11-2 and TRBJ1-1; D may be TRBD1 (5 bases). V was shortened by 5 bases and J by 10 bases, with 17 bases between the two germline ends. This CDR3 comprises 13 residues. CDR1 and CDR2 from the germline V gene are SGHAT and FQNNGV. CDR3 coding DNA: TGTGCCAGCAGCGCAAGAACAGGTCTGAGAGCTTTCTTT. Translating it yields CASSARTGLRAFF.

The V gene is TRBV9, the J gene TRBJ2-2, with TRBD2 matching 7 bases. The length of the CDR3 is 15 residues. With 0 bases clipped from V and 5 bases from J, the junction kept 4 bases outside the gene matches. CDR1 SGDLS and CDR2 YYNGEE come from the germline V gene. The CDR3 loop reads CASSVVVAGTGELFF. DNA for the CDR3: TGTGCCAGCAGCGTAGTGGTAGCGGGTACCGGGGAGCTGTTTTTT.

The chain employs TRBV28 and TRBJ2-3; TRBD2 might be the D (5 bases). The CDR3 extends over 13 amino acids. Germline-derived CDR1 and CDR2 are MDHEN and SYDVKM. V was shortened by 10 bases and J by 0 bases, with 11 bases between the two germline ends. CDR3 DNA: TGTGCCACCACCGGGGTCAGCACAGATACGCAGTATTTT. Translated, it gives CATTGVSTDTQYF.

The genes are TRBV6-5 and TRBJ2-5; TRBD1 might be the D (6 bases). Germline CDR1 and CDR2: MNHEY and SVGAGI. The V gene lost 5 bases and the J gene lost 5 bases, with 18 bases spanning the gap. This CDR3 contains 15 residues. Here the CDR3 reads CASSKPRGGEETQYF. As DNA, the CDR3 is TGTGCCAGCAGTAAACCCAGGGGCGGCGAGGAGACCCAGTACTTC.

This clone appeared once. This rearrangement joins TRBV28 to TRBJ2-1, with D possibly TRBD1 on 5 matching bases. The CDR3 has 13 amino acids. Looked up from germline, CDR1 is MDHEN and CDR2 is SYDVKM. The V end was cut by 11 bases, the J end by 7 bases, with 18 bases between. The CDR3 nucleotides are TGTGCCGCCTTGCAGGGTCGTACGAATGAGCAGTTCTTC. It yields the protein CAALQGRTNEQFF. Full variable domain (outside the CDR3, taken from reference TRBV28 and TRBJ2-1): DVKVTQSSRYLVKRTGEKVFLECVQDMDHENMFWYRQDPGLGLRLIYFSYDVKMKEKGDIPEGYSVSREKKERFSLILESASTNQTSMYLCAALQGRTNEQFFGPGTRLTVL.

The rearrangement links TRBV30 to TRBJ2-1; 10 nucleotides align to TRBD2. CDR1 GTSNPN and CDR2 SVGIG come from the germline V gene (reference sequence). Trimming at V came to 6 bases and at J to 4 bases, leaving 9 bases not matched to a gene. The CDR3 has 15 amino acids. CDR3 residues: CACTASGGQYNEQFF. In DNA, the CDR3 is TGTGCCTGCACAGCTAGCGGGGGTCAATACAATGAGCAGTTCTTC.

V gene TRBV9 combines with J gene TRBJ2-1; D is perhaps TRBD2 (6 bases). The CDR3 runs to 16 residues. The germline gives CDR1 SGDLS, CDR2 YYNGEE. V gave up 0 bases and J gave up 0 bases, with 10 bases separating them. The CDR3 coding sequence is TGTGCCAGCAGCGTAGGGAGGGGCTCCTCCTACAATGAGCAGTTCTTC. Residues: CASSVGRGSSYNEQFF.

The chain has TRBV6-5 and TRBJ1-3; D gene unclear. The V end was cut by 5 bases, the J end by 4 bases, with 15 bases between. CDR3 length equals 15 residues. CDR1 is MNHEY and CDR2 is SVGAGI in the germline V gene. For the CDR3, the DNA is TGTGCCAGCAGTCGGACCCGCGGGCTGGGAAACACCATATATTTT. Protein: CASSRTRGLGNTIYF.

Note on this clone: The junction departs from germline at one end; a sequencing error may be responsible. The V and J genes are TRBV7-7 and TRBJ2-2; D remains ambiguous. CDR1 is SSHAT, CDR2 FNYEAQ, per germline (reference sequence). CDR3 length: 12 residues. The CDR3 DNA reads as TGTGCTAGCAGCCTCGACACCGGGGAGCTGTTTTTT. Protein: CASSLDTGELFF.

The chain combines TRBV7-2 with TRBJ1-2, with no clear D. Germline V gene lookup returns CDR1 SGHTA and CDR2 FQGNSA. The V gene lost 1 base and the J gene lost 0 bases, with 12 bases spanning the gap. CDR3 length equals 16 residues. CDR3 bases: TGTGCCAGCAGCTTAGGGCCCGGAGGAGCTAACTATGGCTACACCTTC. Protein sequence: CASSLGPGGANYGYTF.

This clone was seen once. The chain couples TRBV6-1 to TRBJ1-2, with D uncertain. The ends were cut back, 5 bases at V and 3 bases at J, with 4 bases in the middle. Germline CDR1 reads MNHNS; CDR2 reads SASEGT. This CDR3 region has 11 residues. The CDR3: CASSPDYGYTF. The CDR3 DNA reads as TGTGCCAGCAGTCCAGACTATGGCTACACCTTC.

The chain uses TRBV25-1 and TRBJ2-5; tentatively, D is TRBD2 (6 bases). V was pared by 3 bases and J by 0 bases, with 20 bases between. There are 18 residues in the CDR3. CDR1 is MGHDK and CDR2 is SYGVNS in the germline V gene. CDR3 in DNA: TGTGCCAGCAGTGAGGGGGGTACTCTGGGACGGCACCAAGAGACCCAGTACTTC. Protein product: CASSEGGTLGRHQETQYF. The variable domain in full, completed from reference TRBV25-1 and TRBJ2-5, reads EADIYQTPRYLVIGTGKKITLECSQTMGHDKMYWYQQDPGMELHLIHYSYGVNSTEKGDLSSESTVSRIRTEHFPLTLESARPSHTSQYLCASSEGGTLGRHQETQYFGPGTRLLVL.

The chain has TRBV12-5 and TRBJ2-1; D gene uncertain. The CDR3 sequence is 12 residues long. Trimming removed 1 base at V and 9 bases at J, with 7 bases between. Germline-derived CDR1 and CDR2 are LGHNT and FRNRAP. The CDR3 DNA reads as TGTGCTAGTGGTTTGGGCCTCGGTGAGCAGTTCTTC. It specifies CASGLGLGEQFF.

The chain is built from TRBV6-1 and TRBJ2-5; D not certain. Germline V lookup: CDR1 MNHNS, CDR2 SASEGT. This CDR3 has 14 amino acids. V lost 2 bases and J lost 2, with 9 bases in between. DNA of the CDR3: TGTGCCAGCAGTGAATGGGCCCTACAAGAGACCCAGTACTTC. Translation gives CASSEWALQETQYF.

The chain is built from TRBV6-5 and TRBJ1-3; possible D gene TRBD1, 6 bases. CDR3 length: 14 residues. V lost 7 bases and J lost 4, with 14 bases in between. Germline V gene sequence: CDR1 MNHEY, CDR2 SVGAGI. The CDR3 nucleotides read TGTGCCAGCACCACCGGGACATCGGGAAACACCATATATTTT. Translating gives CASTTGTSGNTIYF.